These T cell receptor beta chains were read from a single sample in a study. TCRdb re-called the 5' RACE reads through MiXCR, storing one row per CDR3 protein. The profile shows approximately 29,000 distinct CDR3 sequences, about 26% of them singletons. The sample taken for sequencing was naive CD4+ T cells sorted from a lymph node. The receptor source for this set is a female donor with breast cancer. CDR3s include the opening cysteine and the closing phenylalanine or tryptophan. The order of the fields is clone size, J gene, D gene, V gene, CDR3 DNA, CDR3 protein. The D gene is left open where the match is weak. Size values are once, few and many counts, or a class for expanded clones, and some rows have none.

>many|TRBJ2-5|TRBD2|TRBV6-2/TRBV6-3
TGTGCCAGCATCCCGCGACAAGCGGGGAATCAAGAGACCCAGTACTTC
CASIPRQAGNQETQYF
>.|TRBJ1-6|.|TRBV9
TGTGCCAGCAGCGTAGGTGCTGGGAGCTCCTATAATTCACCCCTCCACTTT
CASSVGAGSSYNSPLHF
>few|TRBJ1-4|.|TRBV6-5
TGTGCCAGCAGCGAGTCCGGTGCAACTAATGAAAAACTGTTTTTT
CASSESGATNEKLFF
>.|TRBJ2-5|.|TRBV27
TGTGCCAGCAGTTTGACGGGTGAGACCCAGTACTTC
CASSLTGETQYF
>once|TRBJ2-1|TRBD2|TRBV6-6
TGTGCCAGCAGTCTCTTCCTAGCGGGAGGCCTATACAATGAGCAGTTCTTC
CASSLFLAGGLYNEQFF
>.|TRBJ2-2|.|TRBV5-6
TGTGCCAGCAGCTTTGTACAGAACACCGGGGAGCTGTTTTTT
CASSFVQNTGELFF
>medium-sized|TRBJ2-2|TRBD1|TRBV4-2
TGTGCCAGCAGCCAGGGACAGGGAGGGTTCGACGGGGAGCTGTTTTTT
CASSQGQGGFDGELFF
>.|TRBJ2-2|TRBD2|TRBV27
TGTGCCAGCAGTTACCCGGGAGGTACCGGGGAGCTGTTGTTT
CASSYPGGTGELLF
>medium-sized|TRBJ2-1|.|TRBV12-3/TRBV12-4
TGTGCCAGCAGTCCCGGGACAAACTACAATGAGCAGTTCTTC
CASSPGTNYNEQFF
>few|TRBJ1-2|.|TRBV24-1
TGTGCCACCAGTGTGGCAGGGGACATCCAGAATGGCTACACCTTC
CATSVAGDIQNGYTF
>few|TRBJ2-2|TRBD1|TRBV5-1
TGCGCCAGCAGCTTGAGCTACAGGGGTAGCGGGGAGCTGTTTTTT
CASSLSYRGSGELFF
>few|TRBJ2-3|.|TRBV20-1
TGCAGTGCGGATTTGAGGGGAACAGATACGCAGTATTTT
CSADLRGTDTQYF
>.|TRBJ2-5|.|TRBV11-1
TGTGCCAGCAGCTTTGGCTCCGGGAAAGGGAAAGAGACCCAGTACTTC
CASSFGSGKGKETQYF
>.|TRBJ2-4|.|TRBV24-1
TGTGCCACCAGTGATACTAGAGGGGGGGACATTCAGTACTTC
CATSDTRGGDIQYF
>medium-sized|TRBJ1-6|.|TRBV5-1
TGCGCCAGCAGCTTGGCAGGGACTCAAAATTCACCCCTCCACTTT
CASSLAGTQNSPLHF
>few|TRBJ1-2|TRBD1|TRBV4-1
TGCGCCAGCAGCCAAACATGGGGGACAGTGTATGGCTACACCTTC
CASSQTWGTVYGYTF
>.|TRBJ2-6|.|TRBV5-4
TGTGCCAGCAGCTTAAGGGCTGGGGCCAACGTCCTGACTTTC
CASSLRAGANVLTF
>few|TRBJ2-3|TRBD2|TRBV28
TGTGCCAGCGGCCTGACTAGCGGAGAAGACAGGATTAGCACAGATACGCAGTATTTT
CASGLTSGEDRISTDTQYF
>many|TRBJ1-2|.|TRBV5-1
TGCGCCAGCAGCCGCGGGGACAACGCAGGCTACACCTTC
CASSRGDNAGYTF
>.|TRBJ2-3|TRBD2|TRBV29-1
TGCAACGGACTAGCGGGAGAAGATACGCAGTATTTT
CNGLAGEDTQYF
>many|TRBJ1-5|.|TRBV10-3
TGTGCCATCAGGAGCGATAGCAATCAGCCCCAGCATTTT
CAIRSDSNQPQHF
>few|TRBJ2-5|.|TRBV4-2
TGTGCCAGCGGTAAACCGGGACGACCACAAGAGACCCAGTACTTC
CASGKPGRPQETQYF
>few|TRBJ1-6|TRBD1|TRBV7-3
TGTGCCAGCAGCCGCGGGACAGGGACGTCGTGGCCCCTCCACTTT
CASSRGTGTSWPLHF
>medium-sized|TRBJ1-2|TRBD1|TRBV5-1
TGCGCCAGCAGCCCGACAGGGGCGGATGGCTACACCTTC
CASSPTGADGYTF
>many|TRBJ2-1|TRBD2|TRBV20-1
TGCAGTGCTATGCGGGAGCCCCGGGGTGAGCAGTTCTTC
CSAMREPRGEQFF
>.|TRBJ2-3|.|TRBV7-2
TGTGCCAGCAGCCCCCTGACACCAGATACGCAGTATTTT
CASSPLTPDTQYF
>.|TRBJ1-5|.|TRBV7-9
TGTGCCAGCAGCTTAGAGGGATACAATCAGCCCCAGCATTTT
CASSLEGYNQPQHF
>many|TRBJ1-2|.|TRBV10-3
TGTGCCATCAGTGGCTACCGGGACACCGATAACTATGGCTACACCTTC
CAISGYRDTDNYGYTF
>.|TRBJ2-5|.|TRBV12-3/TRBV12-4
TGTGCCAGCAGTACTCTACAGGTACAAGAGACCCAGTACTTC
CASSTLQVQETQYF
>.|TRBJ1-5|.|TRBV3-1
TGTGCCAGCAGCCAAGATCCTCATCAGCCCCAGCATTTT
CASSQDPHQPQHF
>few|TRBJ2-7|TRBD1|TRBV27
TGTGCCAGCAGTTTAGGGGACAGGGCCGAGCAGTACTTC
CASSLGDRAEQYF
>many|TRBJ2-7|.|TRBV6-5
TGTGCCAGCAGGCCGGGATGGGGGGAGATCGAGCAGTACTTC
CASRPGWGEIEQYF
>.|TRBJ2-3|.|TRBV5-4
TGTGCCAGCAGCCTGGGCCTGACAGATACGCAGTATTTT
CASSLGLTDTQYF
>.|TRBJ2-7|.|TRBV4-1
TGCGCCAGCAGCCAAGCGACCACCTCGGACCAGTACTTC
CASSQATTSDQYF
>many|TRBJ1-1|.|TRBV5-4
TGTGCCAGCAGCTTTGTGGATGTCATGAACACTGAAGCTTTCTTT
CASSFVDVMNTEAFF
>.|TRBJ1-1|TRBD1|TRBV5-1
TGCGCCAGCAGCTTGTGGGACAGGAACACTGAAGCTTTCTTT
CASSLWDRNTEAFF
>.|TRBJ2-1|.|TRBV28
TGTGCCAGCAGTTTTAGAGGCCACATGTACAATGAGCAGTTCTTC
CASSFRGHMYNEQFF
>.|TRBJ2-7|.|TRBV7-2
TGTGCCAGCAGCTTAGCGAGGCGAGAACCGTCCTACGAGCAGTACTTC
CASSLARREPSYEQYF
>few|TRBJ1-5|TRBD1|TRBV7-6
TGTGCCAGCAGCTTGACAGGGCCGAATCAGCCCCAGCATTTT
CASSLTGPNQPQHF
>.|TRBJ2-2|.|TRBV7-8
TGTGCCGGCAGCTTAGTTGTCCGGACTATGTTTCCCGGGGAGCTGTTTTTT
CAGSLVVRTMFPGELFF
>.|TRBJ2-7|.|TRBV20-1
TGCAGTGCTAGCCCCCAGTCCTACAAGCAGTACTTC
CSASPQSYKQYF
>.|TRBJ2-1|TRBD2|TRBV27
TGTGCCAGCAGTAAGGGACTAGCGGGGTACTCCTACAATGAGCAGTTCTTC
CASSKGLAGYSYNEQFF
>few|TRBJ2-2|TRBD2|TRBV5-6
TGTGCCAGCAGCTTCTTAGCGGGAAGGACCGGGGAGCTGTTTTTT
CASSFLAGRTGELFF